This T cell receptor (beta chain) was retrieved from a study of blood T cell repertoires in COVID-19. Whole-study context: Researchers got acute and convalescent COVID-19 samples from the United States, Italy and Spain.

CDR1 is MGHRA, CDR2 YSYEKL, per germline. The length of the CDR3 is 15 residues. Germline trimming cut 3 bases from V and 5 bases from J; bases unmatched to any gene: 5. Produced via immunoSEQ multiplex PCR; TCRdb's table is partial and in-frame only. The data hold almost 200,000 clones, with about 89% observed a single time. Sequenced: PBMCs or T cells enriched from blood (not recorded which). This sequence originates from a woman aged 18-29 years who had recovered from COVID-19. J is TRBJ2-7 and V is TRBV4-1; 12 bases are a match to TRBD1. CDR3 residues: CASSHGTGGENEQYF. The CDR3, as DNA: TGCGCCAGCAGCCATGGGACAGGGGGCGAGAACGAGCAGTACTTC.